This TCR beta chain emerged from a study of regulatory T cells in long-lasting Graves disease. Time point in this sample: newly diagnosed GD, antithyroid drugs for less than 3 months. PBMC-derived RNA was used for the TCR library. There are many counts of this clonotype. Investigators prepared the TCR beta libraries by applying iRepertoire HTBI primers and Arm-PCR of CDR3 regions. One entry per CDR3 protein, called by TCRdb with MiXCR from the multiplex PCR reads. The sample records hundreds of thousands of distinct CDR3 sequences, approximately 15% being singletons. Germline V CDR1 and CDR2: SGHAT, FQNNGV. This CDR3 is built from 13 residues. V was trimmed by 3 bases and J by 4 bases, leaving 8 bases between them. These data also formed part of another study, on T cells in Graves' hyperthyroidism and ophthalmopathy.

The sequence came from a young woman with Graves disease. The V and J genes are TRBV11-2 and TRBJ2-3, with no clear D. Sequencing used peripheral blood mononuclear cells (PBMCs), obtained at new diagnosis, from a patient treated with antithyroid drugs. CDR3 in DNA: TGTGCCAGCAGCTTGTCCCCCCCAGATACGCAGTATTTT. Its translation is CASSLSPPDTQYF.